These 14 T cell receptor beta chains were all obtained from the same sample, sequenced in a study of blood T cells in healthy people across ages. Through a sample-barcoded 5' primer and a J-beta primer mix, a second PCR was run for roughly 6 to 11 cycles. From the 5' RACE reads, TCRdb called clonotypes with MiXCR, one entry per CDR3 protein. The sample shows 270,000 or so distinct CDR3 sequences, 25% to 30% of them seen only once. Material for sequencing was blood. These receptors all stem from a woman in her 70s in good health.

This clonotype occurred a few times. This CDR3 reads CSARDHNEQFF. CDR3 DNA: TGCAGTGCTAGAGATCACAATGAGCAGTTCTTC. The chain employs TRBV20-1 and TRBJ2-1; D gene ambiguous. Trimming shortened V by 0 bases and J by 5 bases, and 2 bases separated the two germline ends. The CDR3 spans 11 residues. Germline CDR1 reads DFQATT; CDR2 reads SNEGSKA (reference sequence).

V and J are TRBV21-1 and TRBJ2-3; the listed D gene, TRBD2, was not tested against the DNA. TRBV21-1 is noted as a pseudogene. This CDR3 region has 21 residues. The chain's CDR3 is CASSKEEGLARLLRSTDTQYF. The CDR3 bases are TGTGCCAGCAGCAAAGAAGAGGGACTAGCGAGACTACTACGTAGCACAGATACGCAGTATTTT.

V usage is TRBV25-1 and J usage is TRBJ2-7; 9 bases are shared with TRBD1. The length of the CDR3 is 13 residues. V was clipped by 4 bases and J by 6 bases; unmatched bases: 4. Germline V gene data show CDR1 as MGHDK and CDR2 as SYGVNS. In DNA form, the CDR3 reads TGTGCCAGCAGTGCGGGGACAGGGTTCGAGCAGTACTTC. Protein product: CASSAGTGFEQYF.

The chain links TRBV24-1 to TRBJ1-2, with D perhaps matching TRBD1 (6 bases). V gave up 7 bases and J gave up 4 bases, with 12 bases separating them. The CDR3 length is 13 residues. Germline CDR1 KGHDR, CDR2 SFDVKD. As DNA, the CDR3 is TGTGCCACCAGCAGCCGGGACACCTATGGCTACACCTTC. Translating it yields CATSSRDTYGYTF.

V is TRBV6-5 and J is TRBJ2-2, with D tentatively TRBD2 (6 bases). The CDR3 length is 14 residues. V dropped 6 bases and J dropped 4 bases, with 12 bases sitting between them. The germline V gene has CDR1 MNHEY and CDR2 SVGAGI. The CDR3 DNA reads as TGTGCCAGCAGATGGGCTAGCGTCACCGGGGAGCTGTTTTTT. Translation gives CASRWASVTGELFF.

Here the CDR3 DNA reads TGTGCCAGCAGCTTAGAGGACTATGGCTACACCTTC. Amino acid sequence: CASSLEDYGYTF. This chain joins TRBV11-2 and TRBJ1-2; D remains ambiguous. V was pared by 0 bases and J by 3 bases, with 2 bases between. This CDR3 spans 12 amino acids. Germline lookup yields CDR1 SGHAT and CDR2 FQNNGV. Combining the CDR3 with reference TRBV11-2 and TRBJ1-2 gives the whole variable domain EAGVAQSPRYKIIEKRQSVAFWCNPISGHATLYWYQQILGQGPKLLIQFQNNGVVDDSQLPKDRFSAERLKGVDSTLKIQPAKLEDSAVYLCASSLEDYGYTFGSGTRLTVV.

A single count supports this clonotype. The chain links TRBV2 to TRBJ2-4, with a possible D match to TRBD1 (5 bases). V lost 6 bases and J lost 9, with 12 bases in between. CDR1 SNHLY and CDR2 FYNNEI come from the germline V gene. This CDR3 is built from 12 residues. The CDR3 region is CASRRGESIQYF. The CDR3 DNA sequence: TGTGCCAGCAGAAGGGGCGAGAGCATTCAGTACTTC.

The V call is TRBV14, the J call TRBJ1-2; 7 bases map to TRBD1. Losses at the gene ends were 0 bases for V and 2 bases for J; bases not matched to a gene: 6. The CDR3 is 16 residues long. Germline V lookup: CDR1 SGHDN, CDR2 FVKESK. This CDR3 is CASSQDGTVKNYGYTF. The CDR3 nucleotides are TGTGCCAGCAGCCAAGATGGGACAGTAAAAAACTATGGCTACACCTTC.

V and J are TRBV3-1 and TRBJ1-2; weak D call: TRBD1 (5 bases). V dropped 0 bases and J dropped 10 bases, with 12 bases sitting between them. Germline V gives CDR1 LGHDT, CDR2 YNNKEL (reference sequence). The CDR3 has 13 residues. CDR3 sequence (DNA): TGTGCCAGCAGCCAAGATGAAGACAGAGACTACACCTTC. Translation gives CASSQDEDRDYTF.

This clonotype was counted a single time. V gene TRBV20-1 combines with J gene TRBJ2-1; no definite D call. Germline CDR1 reads DFQATT; CDR2 reads SNEGSKA (reference sequence). V lost 3 bases and J lost 9, with 12 bases in between. The CDR3 contains 12 residues. The CDR3 DNA follows: TGCAGTGCTAGCCCCGGCTCCCCTGAGCAGTTCTTC. Protein product: CSASPGSPEQFF.

The chain combines TRBV7-9 with TRBJ2-7, with 8 positions matching TRBD1. CDR3 size: 14 residues. Looked up from germline, CDR1 is SEHNR and CDR2 is FQNEAQ (reference sequence). V shed 4 bases and J 6 bases; nucleotides not matched to a gene: 8. The CDR3 nucleotides read TGTGCCAGCAGCTCCCCAGGGGGCGGGTCCGAGCAGTACTTC. Amino acid sequence: CASSSPGGGSEQYF.

This chain uses TRBV7-2 with TRBJ2-3; D remains unclear. The V gene lost 4 bases and the J gene lost 6 bases, with 8 bases spanning the gap. This CDR3 region has 12 residues. CDR1 and CDR2 (germline): SGHTA, FQGNSA. The CDR3 here is CASSWVGDTQYF. The CDR3 bases are TGTGCCAGCAGCTGGGTCGGGGATACGCAGTATTTT. Drawing the rest from reference TRBV7-2 and TRBJ2-3, the complete variable domain is GAGVSQSPSNKVTEKGKDVELRCDPISGHTALYWYRQSLGQGLEFLIYFQGNSAPDKSGLPSDRFSAERTGGSVSTLTIQRTQQEDSAVYLCASSWVGDTQYFGPGTRLTVL.

V and J are TRBV29-1 and TRBJ1-1; D is ambiguous. The CDR3 has 13 amino acids. CDR1 is SQVTM, CDR2 ANQGSEA, per germline. V gave up 7 bases and J gave up 5 bases, with 17 bases separating them. The CDR3: CSASWAGGTEAFF. The CDR3 coding sequence is TGCAGCGCCTCCTGGGCAGGCGGTACTGAAGCTTTCTTT.

This clonotype was counted only a few times. The chain is built from TRBV12-3 or TRBV12-4 and TRBJ1-5; D perhaps matches TRBD1 (5 bases). Trimming took 7 bases from V and 6 from J, leaving 16 bases between them. The CDR3 is 14 residues long. This chain's CDR3 is CASTQQAGGQPQHF. CDR3 coding DNA: TGTGCCAGCACCCAACAAGCGGGGGGTCAGCCCCAGCATTTT.